A single sample is the source of the 27 T cell receptor beta chains below, sequenced in a study of blood T cell repertoires in COVID-19. The method was immunoSEQ multiplex PCR; TCRdb's version includes in-frame clones alone and lacks a portion of them. Here the sample spans about 47,000 clones, 69% being singletons. The sequencing input was peripheral blood. The receptors derive from a man of 80 years or more with acute or convalescent COVID-19.

The chain links TRBV2 to TRBJ1-1, with 8 nucleotides matching TRBD1. Looked up from germline, CDR1 is SNHLY and CDR2 is FYNNEI. The trim removed 5 bases at V and 5 bases at J, leaving 7 bases unmatched. This CDR3 comprises 14 residues. CDR3 sequence reads: CASSPDRGGTEAFF. DNA of the CDR3: TGTGCCAGCAGTCCCGACAGGGGAGGGACTGAAGCTTTCTTT.

The genes are TRBV7-2 and TRBJ1-2, with D hard to call. This CDR3 is built from 13 residues. Germline CDR1 SGHTA, CDR2 FQGNSA. The V end lost 1 base, the J end lost 7 bases, and 10 bases lay between the germline ends. The CDR3 is CASSLGDGAGYTF. The CDR3 region has the DNA TGTGCCAGCAGCTTAGGAGACGGAGCTGGCTACACCTTC.

This clone ranks as medium-sized. V usage is TRBV19 and J usage is TRBJ2-1; 9 nucleotides line up with TRBD1. Germline V gene lookup returns CDR1 LNHDA and CDR2 SQIVND (reference sequence). The CDR3 covers 16 residues. V shed 4 bases and J 6 bases; nucleotides not matched to a gene: 10. Here the CDR3 DNA reads TGTGCCAGTAGTACTGGACAGGGGACCCTTGGCAATGAGCAGTTCTTC. It encodes CASSTGQGTLGNEQFF.

This clone was picked up a small number of times. The CDR3 sequence is CASSSQGAVITEAFF. The CDR3 DNA reads TGTGCCAGCAGCTCACAGGGGGCGGTGATTACTGAAGCTTTCTTT. The rearrangement joins TRBV11-1 to TRBJ1-1, with 9 bases identical to TRBD1. Germline CDR1 and CDR2: SGHAT and FQDESV (reference sequence). This CDR3 region has 15 residues. V was clipped by 4 bases and J by 5 bases; unmatched bases: 8.

This sequence joins TRBV18 and TRBJ1-6; a weak D match, TRBD1 (6 bases). Germline-derived CDR1 and CDR2 are KGHSH and LQKENI. V shed 4 bases and J shed 6 bases, with 10 bases lying between them. The CDR3 spans 14 residues. CDR3 DNA: TGTGCCAGCTCACGGGACACCGGTAATTCACCCCTCCACTTT. This sequence encodes CASSRDTGNSPLHF.

This clone was seen once. The chain is built from TRBV4-1 and TRBJ2-7; 7 nucleotides agree with TRBD2. Looked up from germline, CDR1 is MGHRA and CDR2 is YSYEKL. This CDR3 region has 14 residues. V lost 5 bases to trimming and J lost 5 bases; unmatched junction nucleotides: 9. The DNA of the CDR3 is TGCGCCAGCAGCGGGGGGAGGGTCGGGAACGAGCAGTACTTC. Its protein product is CASSGGRVGNEQYF.

DNA of the CDR3: TGTGCCAGCAGCTTGGGGAGGGGGGGAGACTATGGCTACACCTTC. Its translation is CASSLGRGGDYGYTF. This chain links TRBV7-2 with TRBJ1-2; tentative D call: TRBD1 (6 bases). V was clipped by 3 bases and J by 3 bases, with 14 bases between them. This CDR3 is 15 amino acids long. Germline-derived CDR1 and CDR2 are SGHTA and FQGNSA.

This chain connects TRBV5-1 to TRBJ2-2, with D maybe TRBD2 (5 bases). CDR3 length equals 13 residues. Germline V gene data show CDR1 as SGHRS and CDR2 as YFSETQ. Trimming took 7 bases from V and 1 from J, leaving 8 bases between them. Here the CDR3 DNA reads TGCGCCAGCCGGGAAGGGAACACCGGGGAGCTGTTTTTT. Residues: CASREGNTGELFF.

V is TRBV5-5 and J is TRBJ1-2; 8 bases agree with TRBD1. Germline loops: CDR1 SGHKS, CDR2 YYEKEE (reference sequence). The V and J ends lost 4 bases and 8 bases, in that order; junction bases with no gene match: 10. This CDR3 contains 14 residues. The CDR3: CASSRGQAAGGYTF. In DNA, the CDR3 is TGTGCCAGCAGCCGGGGACAGGCCGCCGGGGGCTACACCTTC.

This clone came up once. This rearrangement joins TRBV5-4 to TRBJ1-1; D gene uncertain. Germline V gives CDR1 SGHNT, CDR2 YYREEE (reference sequence). The CDR3 loop spans 13 amino acids. V was clipped by 0 bases and J by 1 base, with 4 bases between them. CDR3 in DNA: TGTGCCAGCAGCTTGGACTGGAACACTGAAGCTTTCTTT. Protein product: CASSLDWNTEAFF.

CDR3 sequence: CASSLGRGLLSYEQYF. The CDR3, as DNA: TGTGCCAGCAGCTTAGGCCGGGGACTTCTCTCCTACGAGCAGTACTTC. The rearrangement links TRBV11-3 to TRBJ2-7; TRBD2 might be the D (6 bases). The V and J ends lost 1 base and 0 bases respectively, with 13 bases between them. This CDR3 has 16 amino acids. Germline CDR1 and CDR2: SGHNT and YENEEA.

The chain carries TRBV27 and TRBJ2-2; D might be TRBD1 (5 bases). The CDR3 totals 15 residues. The ends were cut back, 3 bases at V and 1 base at J, with 9 bases in the middle. In germline, CDR1 is MNHEY, CDR2 SMNVEV (reference sequence). The CDR3 DNA reads as TGTGCCAGCAGTTTCCAAACAGGGAACACCGGGGAGCTGTTTTTT. Encoded protein: CASSFQTGNTGELFF.

The chain recombines TRBV11-2 with TRBJ1-3; the D gene is possibly TRBD1 (5 bases). Trimming cost V 4 bases and J 3 bases, with 13 bases left between them. Germline CDR1 reads SGHAT; CDR2 reads FQNNGV. The CDR3 totals 15 residues. CDR3 coding DNA: TGTGCCAGCAGCTGGAGGAGGGGCCTTGGAAACACCATATATTTT. Its protein product is CASSWRRGLGNTIYF.

J is TRBJ2-1 and V is TRBV10-2; TRBD2 aligns across 9 bases. The germline V gene encodes CDR1 WSHSY and CDR2 SAAADI. The CDR3 is 15 residues long. V dropped 8 bases and J dropped 3; count of bases not matched to a gene: 8. The CDR3 sequence is CASRGAGGYYNEQFF. The CDR3 region has the DNA TGCGCCAGCCGCGGCGCGGGAGGGTACTACAATGAGCAGTTCTTC.

The rearrangement links TRBV6-5 to TRBJ1-1; 7 bases line up with TRBD1. This CDR3 comprises 13 residues. The V segment lost 7 bases and the J segment 10 bases; nucleotides outside the gene matches: 12. CDR1 is MNHEY and CDR2 is SVGAGI in the germline V gene. The CDR3 coding sequence is TGTGCCAGCATCCCCTGGGACAGTAGACGAGCTTTCTTT. This codes for CASIPWDSRRAFF.

A few counts support this clone. The gene calls are TRBV5-4 and TRBJ2-1; 7 bases are shared with TRBD1. There are 13 residues in the CDR3. CDR1 and CDR2 (germline): SGHNT, YYREEE (reference sequence). With 4 bases clipped from V and 6 bases from J, the junction kept 4 bases outside the gene matches. Here the CDR3 reads CASSPGQANEQFF. The CDR3 nucleotides are TGTGCCAGCAGCCCTGGACAGGCCAATGAGCAGTTCTTC.

The V gene is TRBV6-5, the J gene TRBJ2-7; tentative D call: TRBD1 (6 bases). The CDR3 loop spans 15 amino acids. V was pared by 2 bases and J by 6 bases, with 17 bases between. Germline CDR1 MNHEY, CDR2 SVGAGI. Written as DNA, the CDR3 is TGTGCCAGCAGTTACCGGCCCACAGGGTGGATCGAGCAGTACTTC. It encodes CASSYRPTGWIEQYF.

The chain recombines TRBV19 with TRBJ2-6; 9 bases are shared with TRBD1. V shed 8 bases, J shed 2 bases, and the junction held 7 bases outside the gene matches. This CDR3 is built from 16 residues. Germline V gene data show CDR1 as LNHDA and CDR2 as SQIVND (reference sequence). The DNA for the CDR3 is TGTGCCAGTTCCCGGGACAGGGAACCTGGGGCCAACGTCCTGACTTTC. Translated, it gives CASSRDREPGANVLTF.

CDR3 coding DNA: TGTGCAAGTCGCTTAGCGCCCCTACCTTTCTTT. Encoded protein: CASRLAPLPFF. This sequence joins TRBV12-2 and TRBJ1-1. TRBV12-2 is an annotated pseudogene. This CDR3 has 11 amino acids.

The genes are TRBV28 and TRBJ2-4, with D unresolved. Trimming removed 6 bases from V and 15 bases from J, with 18 bases in between. Germline V lookup: CDR1 MDHEN, CDR2 SYDVKM. The CDR3 spans 12 residues. In DNA, the CDR3 is TGTGCCAGCAGCGGCAGGCCCCAAAGGTGGTACTTC. Amino acid sequence: CASSGRPQRWYF.

In its sample, this clone was seen once. The genes are TRBV11-1 and TRBJ2-1; a possible D gene is TRBD2 (6 bases). Germline V gives CDR1 SGHAT, CDR2 FQDESV (reference sequence). The V gene lost 4 bases and the J gene lost 8 bases, with 9 bases spanning the gap. This CDR3 region has 12 residues. The CDR3 DNA reads TGTGCCAGCAGCTCGACTAGTGATGAGCAGTTCTTC. Amino acids: CASSSTSDEQFF.

The sample holds a few counts of this clone. This chain connects TRBV7-9 to TRBJ2-7, with TRBD2 matching over 12 bases. The germline CDR1 and CDR2 sequences are SEHNR and FQNEAQ (reference sequence). The CDR3 is 16 amino acids. The V and J ends lost 0 bases and 9 bases, in that order; junction bases with no gene match: 9. CDR3 region: CASSLATRLAGVRQYF. In DNA, the CDR3 is TGTGCCAGCAGCTTAGCCACGCGACTAGCGGGAGTCAGGCAGTACTTC.

The chain uses TRBV5-1 and TRBJ2-7; 14 bases agree with TRBD2. Per the germline V gene, CDR1 is SGHRS and CDR2 is YFSETQ. Losses at the gene ends were 4 bases for V and 3 bases for J; bases not matched to a gene: 3. The CDR3 covers 15 residues. The CDR3 sequence: CASSGLAGGGYEQYF. In DNA form, the CDR3 reads TGCGCCAGCAGCGGACTAGCGGGGGGAGGCTACGAGCAGTACTTC.

This clone was detected a few times. J is TRBJ1-1 and V is TRBV10-3; 7 bases align to TRBD1. This CDR3 has 13 residues. Looked up from germline, CDR1 is ENHRY and CDR2 is SYGVKD. Unmatched junction bases numbered 8, after V lost 3 bases and J lost 10 bases. CDR3 residues: CAISDQDRFGAFF. CDR3 DNA sequence: TGTGCCATCAGTGACCAGGACAGGTTTGGAGCTTTCTTT.

J is TRBJ1-1 and V is TRBV7-3; weak D call: TRBD1 (5 bases). Between the trimmed V and J ends, which lost 3 bases and 1 base, there was a span of 9 bases. Germline values: CDR1 SGHTA, CDR2 FQGTGA. This CDR3 is 14 amino acids long. CDR3 bases: TGTGCCAGCAGCTTGGGCAGGGAGAACACTGAAGCTTTCTTT. It codes for CASSLGRENTEAFF.

The chain combines TRBV30 with TRBJ1-1, with 9 bases identical to TRBD1. The CDR3 runs to 14 residues. Germline lookup yields CDR1 GTSNPN and CDR2 SVGIG (reference sequence). Trimming cost V 3 bases and J 5 bases; bases outside gene matches: 7. For the CDR3, the DNA is TGTGCCTGGAGCCAAGAGACAGGGGGAACTGAAGCTTTCTTT. Protein: CAWSQETGGTEAFF.

CDR3 loop: CASSYPGQGRYVAFF. The DNA for the CDR3 is TGTGCCAGCAGTTACCCAGGACAGGGGAGGTACGTGGCTTTCTTT. The chain is built from TRBV6-6 and TRBJ1-1; 9 positions match TRBD1. The length of the CDR3 is 15 residues. The V gene end was trimmed by 2 bases and the J gene end by 11 bases; junction bases not matched to a gene: 12. The germline CDR1 and CDR2 sequences are MNHNY and SVGAGI (reference sequence).